Presented here are 26 T cell receptor beta chains from one specimen sequenced in a study of T cells in Graves' hyperthyroidism and ophthalmopathy. Template material for amplifying TCR beta CDR3 regions consisted of RNA transcripts. With the HTBI primer set, the TCR CDR3 went through a first round of RT-PCR. One entry per CDR3 protein, called by TCRdb with MiXCR from the multiplex PCR reads. The sample carries 600,000 or so distinct CDR3 sequences, roughly 15% recorded once. Material: blood. The receptor source for this set is a woman between 50 and 59 years old with Graves' ophthalmopathy.

This clonotype was seen ten or more times. The chain combines TRBV7-2 with TRBJ2-4, with 7 positions matching TRBD2. The germline CDR1 and CDR2 sequences are SGHTA and FQGNSA. The CDR3 has 16 residues. With V trimmed by 1 base and J by 5 bases, 8 bases remained unmatched. This chain's CDR3 is CASSLDGRQWENIQYF. CDR3 bases: TGTGCCAGCAGCTTAGACGGGAGGCAGTGGGAAAACATTCAGTACTTC.

This chain uses TRBV14 with TRBJ2-7; TRBD2 matches at 12 bases. CDR1 is SGHDN, CDR2 FVKESK, per germline. With V trimmed by 3 bases and J by 4 bases, 4 bases remained unmatched. This CDR3 has 15 residues. For the CDR3, the DNA is TGTGCCAGCAGCCATGGACTAGCGGGAATGTACGAGCAGTACTTC. Translation: CASSHGLAGMYEQYF.

This clonotype appeared many times. The gene calls are TRBV6-2 or TRBV6-3 and TRBJ2-7, with D maybe TRBD2 (6 bases). Deletions cut 2 bases from V and 3 bases from J, with 11 bases between. CDR1 is MNHEY, CDR2 SVGEGT, per germline. The CDR3 contains 14 residues. CDR3 nucleotide sequence: TGTGCCAGCAGTTACGGGACTTATTTCTACGAGCAGTACTTC. Encoded protein: CASSYGTYFYEQYF.

This clonotype was seen repeatedly, ten times or more. The V and J genes are TRBV20-1 and TRBJ2-7; 10 nucleotides line up with TRBD2. V dropped 4 bases and J dropped 3; count of bases not matched to a gene: 3. This CDR3 comprises 13 residues. The germline CDR1 and CDR2 sequences are DFQATT and SNEGSKA (reference sequence). The CDR3 spells CSATWTSGYEQYF. CDR3 DNA: TGCAGTGCTACATGGACTAGCGGCTACGAGCAGTACTTC.

There are many counts of this clonotype. The DNA of the CDR3 is TGTGCCAGCAGCTTAAACGTAATTGCGACTAGCGGGAATCCCAATGAGCAGTTCTTC. This gives the protein CASSLNVIATSGNPNEQFF. The chain recombines TRBV7-8 with TRBJ2-1, with 11 bases identical to TRBD2. The J segment lost 6 bases and the V segment lost 2 bases, leaving 15 bases of the junction unmatched. Germline CDR1 is SGHVS and CDR2 is FQNEAQ. The CDR3 extends over 19 amino acids.

Comment on this clonotype: This may be a read error, as it is one base from a much larger clone. V is TRBV30 and J is TRBJ2-3; D gene uncertain. The CDR3 covers 12 residues. V gave up 5 bases and J gave up 2 bases, with 8 bases separating them. Per the germline V gene, CDR1 is GTSNPN and CDR2 is SVGIG (reference sequence). The CDR3 nucleotides are TGTGCCTGGGTGGTGGACACAGATACGCAGTATTTT. This translates into CAWVVDTDTQYF.

The chain is built from TRBV19 and TRBJ2-2; tentatively, D is TRBD1 (5 bases). From germline, CDR1 is LNHDA and CDR2 SQIVND (reference sequence). The CDR3 totals 17 residues. V dropped 4 bases and J dropped 1 base, with 16 bases sitting between them. Written as DNA, the CDR3 is TGTGCCAGTAGTACCAAGGGGCGTCGTATGAACACCGGGGAGCTGTTTTTT. It is translated as CASSTKGRRMNTGELFF.

The sample holds one count of this clonotype. The genes are TRBV7-8 and TRBJ2-3; 7 positions agree with TRBD2. Looked up from germline, CDR1 is SGHVS and CDR2 is FQNEAQ. V was clipped by 4 bases and J by 0 bases; unmatched bases: 7. The CDR3 sequence is 16 residues long. CDR3: CASSYRLAVSTDTQYF. The DNA of the CDR3 is TGTGCCAGCAGCTACCGACTAGCCGTTAGCACAGATACGCAGTATTTT.

This clonotype was seen at least ten times. V usage is TRBV29-1 and J usage is TRBJ1-1, with TRBD1 as a possible D gene (5 bases). The CDR3 is 13 amino acids. V lost 5 bases and J 6 bases, leaving 16 bases between the germline ends. The germline V gene has CDR1 SQVTM and CDR2 ANQGSEA. This CDR3 is CSVLIGVDSEAFF. CDR3 in DNA: TGCAGCGTTTTGATAGGGGTCGATTCTGAAGCTTTCTTT.

This clonotype was picked up many times. J is TRBJ1-5 and V is TRBV28, with D tentatively TRBD1 (5 bases). Per the germline V gene, CDR1 is MDHEN and CDR2 is SYDVKM. CDR3 length: 13 amino acids. Trimming took off 5 bases at V and 3 bases at J, with 8 bases between the two ends. The CDR3 nucleotides read TGTGCCAGCAGTGTGGGACCCAATCAGCCCCAGCATTTT. It yields the protein CASSVGPNQPQHF.

Many counts were recorded for this clonotype. The CDR3 loop reads CAISEYQYNEQFF. CDR3 nucleotide sequence: TGTGCCATCAGTGAGTATCAGTACAATGAGCAGTTCTTC. The chain employs TRBV10-3 and TRBJ2-1, with D unclear. This CDR3 has 13 amino acids. Trimming stripped 1 base from V and 4 bases from J, with 5 bases between. Germline-derived CDR1 and CDR2 are ENHRY and SYGVKD.

Concerning this clonotype: Given a much more abundant clone one base away, this may be a read error. CDR3 residues: CSAPLRQNCEQYF. DNA of the CDR3: TGCAGTGCTCCTCTTAGACAGAACTGCGAGCAGTACTTC. The chain joins TRBV20-1 to TRBJ2-7, with a possible D match to TRBD1 (5 bases). Trimming removed 5 bases at V and 6 bases at J, with 17 bases between. This CDR3 has 13 residues. Per germline, CDR1 DFQATT and CDR2 SNEGSKA (reference sequence).

This clonotype was counted between two and nine times. CDR3 DNA: TGCGCCAGCAGCCCGACAGGGATCTATGGCTACACCTTC. Its translation is CASSPTGIYGYTF. This rearrangement joins TRBV5-1 to TRBJ1-2; 7 bases map to TRBD1. The length of the CDR3 is 13 residues. Germline CDR1 and CDR2: SGHRS and YFSETQ. J gave up 4 bases and V 4 bases, and 4 bases lay outside the gene matches.

Note on this clonotype: A clone one base away is much larger, so this may be a read error. The rearrangement uses TRBV6-1 and TRBJ1-1; D remains unclear. CDR3 size: 14 residues. The V end was cut by 6 bases, the J end by 1 base, with 12 bases between. Germline V gene sequence: CDR1 MNHNS, CDR2 SASEGT. DNA of the CDR3: TGTGCCAGCAGACCCCTCAGACGGAACACTGAAGCTTTCTTT. As protein: CASRPLRRNTEAFF.

This clonotype came up many times. The chain recombines TRBV29-1 with TRBJ2-7, with unresolved D. CDR1 and CDR2 (germline): SQVTM, ANQGSEA. CDR3 length equals 13 residues. V gave up 4 bases and J gave up 2 bases, with 12 bases separating them. The CDR3 is CSVVLQQTYEQYF. DNA of the CDR3: TGCAGCGTTGTCCTTCAGCAAACCTACGAGCAGTACTTC.

This clonotype was picked up many times. The CDR3 loop is CASSPENEQFF. CDR3 coding DNA: TGTGCCAGCTCACCAGAGAATGAGCAGTTCTTC. This chain joins TRBV18 and TRBJ2-1; D remains unclear. The CDR3 is 11 residues long. Trimming cost V 2 bases and J 7 bases, with 3 bases left between them. In germline, CDR1 is KGHSH, CDR2 LQKENI.

The table lists this clonotype with many counts. J is TRBJ2-3 and V is TRBV28; 8 nucleotides line up with TRBD2. Germline assignment: CDR1 MDHEN and CDR2 SYDVKM. Losses at the gene ends were 6 bases for V and 0 bases for J; bases not matched to a gene: 8. This CDR3 has 16 amino acids. The CDR3: CASRHSGRTSTDTQYF. The CDR3 region has the DNA TGTGCCAGCAGACACAGCGGGAGAACTAGCACAGATACGCAGTATTTT.

This clonotype was observed at least ten times. The chain carries TRBV7-2 and TRBJ2-3, with a weak D call TRBD2 (6 bases). Germline CDR1 reads SGHTA; CDR2 reads FQGNSA. V shed 1 base and J shed 1 base, with 12 bases lying between them. The CDR3 spans 16 residues. Here the CDR3 DNA reads TGTGCCAGCAGCTTAGTTTGGTGGGAGGGCACAGATACGCAGTATTTT. It codes for CASSLVWWEGTDTQYF.

This clonotype was observed at least ten times. The rearrangement joins TRBV19 to TRBJ1-2; D ambiguous. Germline V gives CDR1 LNHDA, CDR2 SQIVND (reference sequence). The V end lost 3 bases, the J end lost 3 bases, and 14 bases lay between the germline ends. The CDR3 runs 15 residues. CDR3 loop: CASSIPPAGYYGYTF. CDR3 bases: TGTGCCAGTAGTATCCCCCCCGCGGGTTACTATGGCTACACCTTC.

V and J are TRBV7-9 and TRBJ2-7; TRBD2 matches at 8 bases. The junction had 5 bases not matched to a gene; V was cut back by 3 bases and J by 7 bases. The germline gives CDR1 SEHNR, CDR2 FQNEAQ (reference sequence). The CDR3 is made up of 13 amino acids. The CDR3 DNA follows: TGTGCCAGCAGCTTGGGCGGGAGGTCTGAGCAGTACTTC. Translated, it gives CASSLGGRSEQYF.

A single count supports this clonotype. The chain recombines TRBV6-1 with TRBJ2-1; 8 bases align to TRBD1. This CDR3 has 13 residues. The V gene's germline CDR1 is MNHNS and CDR2 SASEGT. The junction had 2 bases not matched to a gene; V was cut back by 7 bases and J by 3 bases. The CDR3 here is CASTRGLYNEQFF. CDR3 in DNA: TGTGCCAGCACCAGGGGGCTCTACAATGAGCAGTTCTTC.

This clonotype was detected many times. J is TRBJ2-2 and V is TRBV2, with TRBD1 as a possible D gene (5 bases). This CDR3 spans 16 amino acids. Germline CDR1 reads SNHLY; CDR2 reads FYNNEI. Deletions cut 5 bases from V and 2 bases from J, with 15 bases between. As DNA, the CDR3 is TGTGCCAGCAGTTTTCAAGGGGCGCAAAACACCGGGGAGCTGTTTTTT. The encoded protein is CASSFQGAQNTGELFF.

This clonotype appeared many times. V usage is TRBV18 and J usage is TRBJ2-1; D gene unclear. The V end lost 1 base, the J end lost 4 bases, and 8 bases lay between the germline ends. Germline values: CDR1 KGHSH, CDR2 LQKENI. The CDR3 contains 14 residues. CDR3: CASSPLVGYNEQFF. CDR3 DNA: TGTGCCAGCTCACCACTTGTCGGATACAATGAGCAGTTCTTC.

This clonotype was counted ten times or more. The chain joins TRBV7-3 to TRBJ2-1, with TRBD2 identical over 10 bases. Germline V gene data show CDR1 as SGHTA and CDR2 as FQGTGA. J lost 6 bases, V lost 3 bases, and 11 bases had no gene match. The CDR3 contains 17 residues. CDR3 residues: CASSFSLPSGSSNEQFF. As DNA, the CDR3 is TGTGCCAGCAGCTTCTCCTTACCTAGCGGGAGTAGCAATGAGCAGTTCTTC.

The sample holds a few counts of this clonotype. The chain has TRBV7-9 and TRBJ1-6, with no clear D. The V gene lost 5 bases and the J gene lost 0 bases, with 8 bases spanning the gap. The length of the CDR3 is 15 residues. The germline CDR1 and CDR2 sequences are SEHNR and FQNEAQ (reference sequence). The CDR3 is CASSPLGSYNSPLHF. The DNA for the CDR3 is TGTGCCAGCAGCCCCCTCGGCTCCTATAATTCACCCCTCCACTTT.

This clonotype was recorded many times. CDR3 coding DNA: TGCGCCAGCAGCTTGGGTGACAGGGGTAACAATCAGCCCCAGCATTTT. It specifies CASSLGDRGNNQPQHF. V gene TRBV5-1 combines with J gene TRBJ1-5; 8 bases are a match to TRBD1. Germline lookup yields CDR1 SGHRS and CDR2 YFSETQ. V shed 0 bases, J shed 3 bases, and the junction held 5 bases outside the gene matches. CDR3 length: 16 residues.